Sequencing of this TCR beta chain was carried out in a study of shared T cell receptors in the human thymus. Generated by immunoSEQ multiplex PCR, the TCRdb table keeps only in-frame clones and is missing some. The sample lists about 380,000 clones, roughly 94% occurring once. There are 18 residues in the CDR3. The V segment lost 1 base and the J segment 3 bases; nucleotides outside the gene matches: 14. Germline CDR1 is SGHAT and CDR2 is FQNNGV. V is TRBV11-2 and J is TRBJ2-5; 7 nucleotides line up with TRBD2. The sample comprised thymocytes. The receptor's source is a human donor. The CDR3: CASSLVAPGLGKKETQYF. In DNA, the CDR3 is TGTGCCAGCAGCTTAGTCGCCCCTGGACTAGGGAAAAAAGAGACCCAGTACTTC.